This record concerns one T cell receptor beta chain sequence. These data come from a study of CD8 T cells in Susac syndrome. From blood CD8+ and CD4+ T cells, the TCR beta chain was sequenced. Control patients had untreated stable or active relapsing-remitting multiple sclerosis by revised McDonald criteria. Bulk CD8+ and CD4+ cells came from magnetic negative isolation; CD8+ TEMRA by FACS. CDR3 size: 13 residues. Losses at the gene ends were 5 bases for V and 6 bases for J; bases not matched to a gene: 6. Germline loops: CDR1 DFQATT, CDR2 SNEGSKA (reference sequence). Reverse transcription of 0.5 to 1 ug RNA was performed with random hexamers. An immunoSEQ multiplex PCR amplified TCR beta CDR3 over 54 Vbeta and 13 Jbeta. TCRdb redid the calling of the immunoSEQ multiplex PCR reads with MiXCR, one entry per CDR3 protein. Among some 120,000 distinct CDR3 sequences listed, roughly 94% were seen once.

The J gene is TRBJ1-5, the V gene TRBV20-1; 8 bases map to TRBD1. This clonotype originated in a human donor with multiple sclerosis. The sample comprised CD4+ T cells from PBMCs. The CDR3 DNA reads TGCAGTGCTCAGACAGGGGATAGTCAGCCCCAGCATTTT. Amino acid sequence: CSAQTGDSQPQHF.